This T cell receptor (beta chain) was found in a study of blood T cell repertoires in COVID-19 (dated by TCRdb to 2020 to 2022). In terms of the full investigation: Collaborator samples came from the United States, Italy and Spain and covered acute and convalescent phases of COVID-19. The material from the prospective study consisted of cDNA or gDNA derived from T cells, B-cell-depleted T cells, or PBMCs. Deeply sampled blood TCRbeta repertoires from subjects exposed to, actively infected with, or recovered from COVID-19 were included in the dataset. The repertoires were made available in a free public database intended to serve as a resource for research on the immune response to SARS-CoV-2. Samples were obtained from the ongoing ImmuneRACE study (first 160 participants) and from about 1,300 subjects provided by 6 global collaborators. Nearly every sample came with metadata listing a de-identified subject ID, COVID-19 status, age in years and sex. HLA class I and class II types, where available, came from metadata supplied by the sample provider rather than from assay-based typing. What the authors observed across the whole study: The quantity of clinical and demographic metadata differed by source and by participant and was supplied without curation.

Turning to this clone: What this receptor recognizes is not known. No quality values exist for individual bases; no much larger clone is one base distant.

Enrolling through a virtual design, the prospective study's participants ranged in age from roughly 18 to 89 years and lived across 20 to 30 United States geographic areas. In the prospective study, cohorts were assigned on the basis of participant-reported clinical history obtained from a screening survey and a study questionnaire. Recovered participants in ImmuneRACE Cohort 3 were defined as having two consecutive negative NP/OP PCR tests, clearance from a healthcare professional, or resolution of symptoms. In the prospective study, whole blood, serum and a nasopharyngeal or oropharyngeal swab were collected from each participant by mobile phlebotomists. Over a roughly 2-month period, participants in the prospective study had the option of providing additional blood draws and questionnaires. Before DNA extraction, prospective study blood samples were shipped either frozen or at room temperature.

TCRbeta CDR3 regions were amplified from genomic DNA by means of the immunoSEQ Assay, a bias-controlled multiplex PCR. Regarding the original processing steps: The number of nucleated cells in each sample was estimated by amplification of reference gene primers within the assay. To quantify the absolute abundance of each unique TCRbeta CDR3 rearrangement, sequence reads were collapsed and filtered. For each sample, productive Simpson clonality was calculated as the square root of Simpson's diversity index across productive rearrangements. Not all clones reach the TCRdb copy of this immuneACCESS table, which keeps in-frame sequences only. Checked studies attribute under half of the gap to unresolved V genes and leave the rest unexplained. V and J calls plus clone size are reproduced from that table; the DNA served to infer D and trimming. The sample profile shows about 260,000 clones; about 88% of them were found once. The ten largest clonotypes hold around 3% of the sample.

The sequence derives from a woman between 45 and 65 years old who had recovered from COVID-19. The sequencing input was PBMCs or T cells enriched from blood (not recorded which).

Read as DNA, the sequence is TGTGCCAGCAGGGACGGACTAGCGGGAATCTACGAGCAGTACTTC. It codes for CASRDGLAGIYEQYF. The rearranged segments are TRBV7-9 and TRBJ2-7; a stretch of 12 junction bases matches TRBD2. The germline V gene (reference sequence) specifies SEHNR as CDR1 and FQNEAQ as CDR2. The CDR3 holds 15 amino acids from the cysteine to the phenylalanine. Only CDR3 DNA is held: 45 bases, read in frame from base 1. The V end gives up 6 bases and the J end 3 bases, leaving 6 bases in the junction not matched to a gene.